This paragraph reports one T cell receptor (beta chain). Its antigen target is currently unknown. Per-nucleotide qualities are absent, and no much larger clonotype sits a single base away. This entry belongs to a study of T-cell reconstitution after alpha-beta-depleted transplantation in children (dated by TCRdb to 2016 to 2018). A note on the overall study: The study quantitatively tracked T-cell immune reconstitution after TCRalphabeta/CD19-depleted allogeneic hematopoietic cell transplantation in children using TCR repertoire profiling. What the authors observed across the whole study: In some patients, high TCRbeta diversity at day 60 was attributed to recipient T cells and intrathymic progenitors that had survived conditioning. Hyperexpanded clone frequencies declined over subsequent months; after one year, T-cell counts and TCRbeta diversity were mostly attributed to newly produced T cells. The apparently early recovery of alphabetaT-cell counts about two months after transplant reportedly depended on only several hundred rapidly expanded clones that came from non-depleted graft cells.

Receptor libraries were prepared by PCR. Sequencing used an Illumina HiSeq 2500. Molecular barcoding was employed in the preparation of TCR libraries, with unique molecular identifiers being used to normalize TCRbeta repertoire quantification. TCRdb cleaned the public reads at Q25 with fastp, built clones with MiXCR and kept in-frame beta chains. Each CDR3 protein gets just one entry, which takes the most common genes and DNA from the rows behind it. This sample lists 95,000 to 150,000 distinct CDR3 sequences; approximately 22% were detected once. The ten largest make up about 10% of the sample. CDR1 SEHNR and CDR2 FQNEAQ were looked up in the germline V gene (reference sequence). From cysteine to phenylalanine, the CDR3 is 17 amino acids long. CDR3 DNA is the only sequence kept; it has 51 bases, read in frame from the first base. Trimmed from V: 4 bases; trimmed from J: 4 bases; junction bases lacking a gene match: 14.

The treatment or condition tag for this specimen amounts to: allogeneic hematopoietic cell transplantation with graft depleted of TCRalphabeta T cells and CD19 B cells. TCRalphabeta/CD19-depleted allogeneic hematopoietic cell grafts were given to the transplant recipients, all of whom were children. The receptor was derived from a male patient aged 2 to 10 who had a stem cell transplant for chronic granulomatous disease, so the T cells may come from the graft donor. Recombination linked TRBV7-9 to TRBJ2-5, with 8 middle bases fitting TRBD2. Here the sequenced sample was PBMCs, mostly from graft donor cells, taken 180 days after TCRalphabeta/CD19-depleted stem cell transplant. The encoded CDR3 is CASSSPVRGGRGETQYF. The DNA sequence is TGTGCCAGCAGCTCTCCGGTCCGGGGGGGCAGAGGAGAGACCCAGTACTTC. Reference TRBV7-9 and TRBJ2-5 proteins supply the regions before and after the CDR3; the full variable domain is: DTGVSQNPRHKITKRGQNVTFRCDPISEHNRLYWYRQTLGQGPEFLTYFQNEAQLEKSRLLSDRFSAERPKGSFSTLEIQRTEQGDSAMYLCASSSPVRGGRGETQYFGPGTRLLVL.